This T cell receptor (beta chain) was observed in a study of cytomegalovirus exposure and HLA in healthy donors. Study-wide points: Presence/absence analyses took donor sequencing depth as roughly uniform. It was in a later analysis that TCR association rates were seen to vary by HLA locus, highest for DRB1 and lowest for HLA-C. Sequencing artifact likely explains a cluster of highly shared sequence variants.

Details on this clone: Its specificity is not known.

It was with 60 Vbeta and 13 Jbeta primers that the PCR ran. The data were produced by immunoSEQ multiplex PCR, yet TCRdb's version contains in-frame clones alone and is incomplete. Of about 150,000 clones in the sample, 80% were seen once. The CDR3 loop spans 13 amino acids. The V segment lost 5 bases and the J segment 9 bases; nucleotides outside the gene matches: 7. Germline-derived CDR1 and CDR2 are MNHEY and SVGAGI. This sequence originates from a man between 25 and 39 years old in good health and CMV-seropositive. Sequenced input: PBMCs. The chain carries TRBV6-5 and TRBJ2-1; TRBD1 matches at 7 bases. The DNA for the CDR3 is TGTGCCAGCAGTATAACAGGGGACCGTGAGCAGTTCTTC. As protein: CASSITGDREQFF.